A single TCR beta chain is shown here with its context. The junction shows a germline mismatch at one end, possibly a read error. The data were obtained in a study of blood T cell repertoires in COVID-19. On the study more broadly: PBMCs, B-cell-depleted T cells, or T cells were the source of the cDNA or gDNA that made up the material.

Germline V gene data show CDR1 as LNHNV and CDR2 as YYDKDF (reference sequence). CDR3 length: 10 residues. Original processing methods: The authors estimated nucleated cell counts from reference gene primer amplification. Here immunoSEQ multiplex PCR was the method, and the copy in TCRdb shows in-frame clones only, minus some. That table supplies the V and J calls and clone size; D and trimming were determined from the DNA. The sample includes 30,000 or so clones, approximately 95% of them seen just once. The chain uses TRBV15 and TRBJ1-2; the D is unclear. Material for sequencing was peripheral blood. The sequence derives from a male donor with active COVID-19. DNA of the CDR3: TGTGCCACCAGCAGAGATCAGATAATCTTC. Translating it yields CATSRDQIIF.